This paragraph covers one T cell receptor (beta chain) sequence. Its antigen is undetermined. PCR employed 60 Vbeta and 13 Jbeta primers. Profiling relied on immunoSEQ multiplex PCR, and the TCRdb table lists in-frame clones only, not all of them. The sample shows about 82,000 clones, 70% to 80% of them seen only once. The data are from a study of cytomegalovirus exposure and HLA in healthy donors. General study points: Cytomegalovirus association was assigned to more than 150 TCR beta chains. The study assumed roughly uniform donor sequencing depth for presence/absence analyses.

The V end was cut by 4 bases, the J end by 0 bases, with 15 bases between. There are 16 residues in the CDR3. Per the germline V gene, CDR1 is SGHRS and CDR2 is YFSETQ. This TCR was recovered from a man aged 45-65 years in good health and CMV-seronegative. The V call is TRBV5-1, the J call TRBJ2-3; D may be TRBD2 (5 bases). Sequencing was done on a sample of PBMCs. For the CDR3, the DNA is TGCGCCAGCAGCCCGAGGGTGGGCGCTAGCACAGATACGCAGTATTTT. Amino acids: CASSPRVGASTDTQYF.